This entry features one T cell receptor beta chain sequence. As yet, its antigen is unknown. PCR involved 60 Vbeta and 13 Jbeta primers. Only in-frame clones appear in the TCRdb table, and some are missing; sequencing was by immunoSEQ multiplex PCR. The sample totals around 160,000 clones. These data originate in a study of cytomegalovirus exposure and HLA in healthy donors. Study-wide results and limits: The study put 150 to 200 TCR beta chains on its list as cytomegalovirus-associated.

V lost 6 bases to trimming and J lost 0 bases, with 8 bases between them. This CDR3 region has 13 residues. In germline, CDR1 is SEHNR, CDR2 FQNEAQ (reference sequence). This TCR derives from a woman aged 50 to 60 in good health and CMV-seronegative. What was sequenced was PBMCs. The chain is built from TRBV7-9 and TRBJ1-1, with D unresolved. The CDR3 loop is CASSFDMNTEAFF. CDR3 bases: TGTGCCAGCAGTTTTGACATGAACACTGAAGCTTTCTTT. Variable domain in full (rest from reference TRBV7-9 and TRBJ1-1): DTGVSQNPRHKITKRGQNVTFRCDPISEHNRLYWYRQTLGQGPEFLTYFQNEAQLEKSRLLSDRFSAERPKGSFSTLEIQRTEQGDSAMYLCASSFDMNTEAFFGQGTRLTVV.